What follows are 7 T cell receptor beta chains derived from one specimen sequenced in a study of blood T cell repertoires in COVID-19. Profiling relied on immunoSEQ multiplex PCR, and the TCRdb table lists in-frame clones only, not all of them. The sample shows 130,000 to 150,000 clones, 79% of them seen only once. The sequencing input was peripheral blood. The source is a man aged 45-60 years with active or convalescent COVID-19.

This clone was seen just once. This sequence joins TRBV7-3 and TRBJ2-7; 10 nucleotides match TRBD1. Losses at the gene ends were 3 bases for V and 3 bases for J; bases not matched to a gene: 8. There are 16 residues in the CDR3. CDR1 SGHTA and CDR2 FQGTGA come from the germline V gene. The CDR3: CASSLDRGDLGYEQYF. As DNA, the CDR3 is TGTGCCAGCAGCTTGGACAGGGGGGATCTCGGCTACGAGCAGTACTTC.

The rearrangement links TRBV7-8 to TRBJ2-3; D gene unclear. Germline V gene sequence: CDR1 SGHVS, CDR2 FQNEAQ. The V gene lost 3 bases and the J gene lost 6 bases, with 4 bases spanning the gap. The CDR3 runs to 11 residues. CDR3 protein: CASSFEDTQYF. CDR3 DNA: TGTGCCAGCAGCTTTGAGGATACGCAGTATTTT.

V is TRBV18 and J is TRBJ1-3; no clear D gene. The CDR3 is 16 residues long. From germline, CDR1 is KGHSH and CDR2 LQKENI. Trimming cost V 3 bases and J 0 bases, with 12 bases left between them. Here the CDR3 DNA reads TGTGCCAGCTCACCTCAAGCGCAGCGCTCTGGAAACACCATATATTTT. Residues: CASSPQAQRSGNTIYF. Drawing the rest from reference TRBV18 and TRBJ1-3, the complete variable domain is NAGVMQNPRHLVRRRGQEARLRCSPMKGHSHVYWYRQLPEEGLKFMVYLQKENIIDESGMPKERFSAEFPKEGPSILRIQQVVRGDSAAYFCASSPQAQRSGNTIYFGEGSWLTVV.

This clone was counted at least ten times. The CDR3 coding sequence is TGTGCCAGCAGTCTCGGACAGGGGGCTACATGGGAGCAGTTCTTC. Its protein is CASSLGQGATWEQFF. This chain joins TRBV14 and TRBJ2-1; TRBD1 matches 11 bases. The CDR3 has 15 residues. Germline assignment: CDR1 SGHDN and CDR2 FVKESK. V lost 6 bases to trimming and J lost 10 bases; unmatched junction nucleotides: 11.

The chain couples TRBV19 to TRBJ1-2, with D uncertain. CDR1 LNHDA and CDR2 SQIVND come from the germline V gene (reference sequence). V was cut by 1 base and J by 6 bases, with 9 bases left in between. The CDR3 length is 13 residues. The CDR3 DNA sequence: TGTGCCAGTAGTATAGGGCGGCGGAATGGCTACACCTTC. It specifies CASSIGRRNGYTF. Based on the CDR3 plus reference TRBV19 and TRBJ1-2, the full variable domain is DGGITQSPKYLFRKEGQNVTLSCEQNLNHDAMYWYRQDPGQGLRLIYYSQIVNDFQKGDIAEGYSVSREKKESFPLTVTSAQKNPTAFYLCASSIGRRNGYTFGSGTRLTVV.

The rearrangement joins TRBV10-3 to TRBJ2-3; TRBD2 matches 8 bases. Trimming removed 2 bases from V and 5 bases from J; junction bases left unmatched: 6. CDR1 ENHRY and CDR2 SYGVKD come from the germline V gene. This CDR3 region has 15 residues. Written as DNA, the CDR3 is TGTGCCATCAGTGAGGAGCGGGGGATGGGAGATACGCAGTATTTT. This sequence encodes CAISEERGMGDTQYF.

The V call is TRBV6-5, the J call TRBJ2-2, with 9 nucleotides matching TRBD1. Per germline, CDR1 MNHEY and CDR2 SVGAGI. This CDR3 has 15 amino acids. Trimming cost V 0 bases and J 7 bases; bases outside gene matches: 3. CDR3: CASSYSTGGYGELFF. CDR3 bases: TGTGCCAGCAGTTACTCTACAGGGGGCTACGGGGAGCTGTTTTTT.